Shown below are 20 T cell receptor beta chains from a single sample sequenced in a study of tumor-infiltrating lymphocytes in primary liver carcinoma. Making TCR beta cDNA involved 400 to 600 ng total RNA and a constant-region primer. Three nested multiplex PCR rounds of slightly modified ARM-PCR generated TCR beta libraries. The study ran its first two PCR rounds for approximately 11 cycles each, using TRBV1-TRBV30 forward primers and a C-beta reverse primer. TCRdb analysed the multiplex PCR reads with MiXCR anew, one entry per CDR3 protein. The data contain about 43,000 distinct CDR3 sequences, about three quarters of them singletons. Both RNA and DNA were isolated together from about 20-30 mg of bulk tissue that had not been sorted. The sample taken for sequencing was liver tumor tissue from sampling region 2. Subset indicated: tumor region T2, inferior pole. The receptors shown here come from a man aged 40-49 years with primary liver carcinoma and hepatitis B virus infection.

About this clonotype: Germline and junction disagree at one end, which may indicate a read error. This sequence joins TRBV5-4 and TRBJ2-3; D is possibly TRBD1 (5 bases). The CDR3 contains 14 residues. The V gene's germline CDR1 is SGHNT and CDR2 YYREEE (reference sequence). This chain's CDR3 is CTSSLFQGADTLYF. CDR3 DNA: TGTACCAGCAGCTTGTTTCAGGGTGCAGATACGCTGTATTTT.

The CDR3 nucleotides are TGCAGCGTTGACAGGGCATATACCATATATTTT. It translates to CSVDRAYTIYF. V and J are TRBV29-1 and TRBJ1-3, with TRBD1 as a possible D gene (5 bases). Germline V CDR1 and CDR2: SQVTM, ANQGSEA. Trimming removed 3 bases at V and 10 bases at J, with 10 bases between. This CDR3 comprises 11 residues.

Details on this clonotype: It is likely a read error, because the conserved phenylalanine at the end of the CDR3 is missing. This sequence joins TRBV11-2 and TRBJ2-1; D possibly corresponds to TRBD2 (5 bases). Germline V gene sequence: CDR1 SGHAT, CDR2 FQNNGV. Between the trimmed V and J ends, which lost 3 bases and 5 bases, there was a span of 11 bases. CDR3 length equals 14 residues. In nucleotides, the CDR3 is TGTGCCAGCAGCTTGTCGGGGTATGACAATGAGCAGTTCTCC. Translating gives CASSLSGYDNEQFS.

Note on this clonotype: The conserved phenylalanine or tryptophan is not found at the CDR3 terminus, so this likely reflects a read error. The chain carries TRBV6-1 and TRBJ1-3; D is perhaps TRBD1 (6 bases). The CDR3 consists of 15 residues. V lost 8 bases and J 2 bases, leaving 16 bases between the germline ends. CDR1 and CDR2 from the germline V gene are MNHNS and SASEGT. Written as DNA, the CDR3 is TGTGCCAGCTCATTCCTGACAGGAGCTGGAAACACCATATATTAT. This sequence encodes CASSFLTGAGNTIYY.

The rearrangement uses TRBV18 and TRBJ1-2; D may be TRBD1 (5 bases). Germline CDR1 and CDR2: KGHSH and LQKENI. CDR3 length: 13 residues. The CDR3 DNA reads TGTGCTACCTCACCGACAGATAACTATGGCTACACCTTC. Amino acid sequence: CATSPTDNYGYTF.

The chain uses TRBV7-9 and TRBJ2-7; TRBD2 aligns across 9 bases. Germline V CDR1 and CDR2: SEHNR, FQNEAQ (reference sequence). The CDR3 is made up of 19 amino acids. The V gene end was trimmed by 2 bases and the J gene end by 0 bases; junction bases not matched to a gene: 14. The CDR3 loop reads CASSLISTSGRPNSYEQYF. As DNA, the CDR3 is TGTGCCAGCAGCTTAATCTCGACCAGCGGGAGGCCCAACTCCTACGAGCAGTACTTC. The whole variable domain, remainder taken from reference TRBV7-9 and TRBJ2-7, is DTGVSQNPRHKITKRGQNVTFRCDPISEHNRLYWYRQTLGQGPEFLTYFQNEAQLEKSRLLSDRFSAERPKGSFSTLEIQRTEQGDSAMYLCASSLISTSGRPNSYEQYFGPGTRLTVT.

About this clonotype itself: At one end the junction does not follow the germline gene, possibly because of a read error. This sequence joins TRBV7-3 and TRBJ2-3; D tentatively reads TRBD1 or TRBD2 (5 bases each). Germline V gene lookup returns CDR1 SGHTA and CDR2 FQGTGA. The length of the CDR3 is 15 residues. The CDR3 bases are TGCGCCAGCAGCCTCGGGGCTTTTAGGACAGATACGCAGTATTTT. Translating it yields CASSLGAFRTDTQYF.

This clonotype has just one count. The conserved phenylalanine or tryptophan is not found at the CDR3 terminus, so this likely reflects a read error. The V and J genes are TRBV4-1 and TRBJ2-3; TRBD2 might be the D (5 bases). CDR1 and CDR2 from the germline V gene are MGHRA and YSYEKL. The CDR3 contains 13 residues. Trimming removed 2 bases at V and 8 bases at J, with 11 bases between. The CDR3 bases are TGCGCCAGCAGCCAACAAACGGGAATTACGCAGTATTCT. Translation: CASSQQTGITQYS.

About this clonotype itself: The final CDR3 position lacks the conserved phenylalanine or tryptophan, pointing to a likely read error. The chain links TRBV11-1 to TRBJ2-4; TRBD2 aligns across 11 bases. CDR3 size: 17 residues. CDR1 is SGHAT, CDR2 FQDESV, per germline (reference sequence). The CDR3 reads CASSLPVTSGTKKIQYL. CDR3 nucleotide sequence: TGTGCCAGCAGCCTTCCCGTGACTAGCGGGACCAAAAAGATTCAGTACTTA.

This clonotype appeared once. Sequence at one end of the junction differs from germline and may be a read error. The chain is built from TRBV6-2 or TRBV6-3 and TRBJ2-7; 9 nucleotides agree with TRBD1. CDR1 and CDR2 from the germline V gene are MNHEY and SVGEGT. There are 14 residues in the CDR3. The CDR3 sequence: CTSSFRDRAHEHYF. CDR3 DNA sequence: TGTACCAGCAGCTTCCGGGACAGGGCCCACGAGCATTACTTC.

Comments on this clonotype: The germline gene is not matched at one end of the junction; a read error may be the cause. The V and J genes are TRBV5-1 and TRBJ2-1; 13 bases match TRBD2. Germline values: CDR1 SGHRS, CDR2 YFSETQ. The CDR3 covers 15 residues. As DNA, the CDR3 is TGCACCAGCAGCTTGGCGGGACTAGCGGGACGCGAGCAGTTCTTC. This sequence encodes CTSSLAGLAGREQFF.

Concerning this clonotype itself: This clone may be a read error of a much larger clone one base away. This chain connects TRBV28 to TRBJ2-7; D remains unclear. Per the germline V gene, CDR1 is MDHEN and CDR2 is SYDVKM. The CDR3 is made up of 10 amino acids. CDR3 region: CVSSENEQYF. In DNA, the CDR3 is TGTGTCAGCAGTGAAAACGAGCAGTACTTC.

A remark on this clonotype: Because it lacks the conserved phenylalanine or tryptophan at the end, this CDR3 is likely a read error. J is TRBJ2-5 and V is TRBV30; possibly TRBD1 for D (5 bases). V lost 2 bases, J lost 5 bases, and 12 bases lay in between. Germline V lookup: CDR1 GTSNPN, CDR2 SVGIG (reference sequence). This CDR3 is built from 13 residues. CDR3 region: CAWSRRSGETQYL. In nucleotides, the CDR3 is TGTGCCTGGAGTAGGAGATCAGGGGAGACCCAGTACCTC.

About this clonotype: No conserved phenylalanine or tryptophan ends this CDR3, so it is likely a read error. Because the CDR3's place on the DNA is in doubt, the DNA is left out and the CDR3 is given as listed by TCRdb. V and J are TRBV14 and TRBJ2-7; the DNA was not compared with TRBD1, the D call given in the table. The CDR3 spans 15 residues, counting both ends. The germline V gene encodes CDR1 SGHDN and CDR2 FVKESK. CDR3 sequence: CVSSQDRVTAYEHYL.

A note on this clonotype: The conserved closing phenylalanine or tryptophan is absent in this CDR3, likely reflecting a read error. The limits of the CDR3 on the DNA are not certain, so only TCRdb's listed CDR3 is given. This chain connects TRBV6-2 or TRBV6-3 to TRBJ2-7. The CDR3 has 13 residues if both end residues are counted. Looked up from germline, CDR1 is MNHEY and CDR2 is SVGEGT. CDR3: CASSYEVTYELYL.

Concerning this clonotype itself: A read error may produce the germline difference seen at one junction end. This chain links TRBV12-3 or TRBV12-4 with TRBJ2-2; D gene uncertain. This CDR3 region has 12 residues. This CDR3 reads CVSSLVPGELFF. The CDR3 region has the DNA TGTGTCAGCAGTTTGGTCCCAGGGGAGCTGTTTTTT.

A remark on this clonotype: At one of its ends the junction is not consistent with the germline gene, which may arise from a read error. The J gene is TRBJ2-7, the V gene TRBV10-3; no clear D gene. The CDR3 is made up of 18 amino acids. Germline V gives CDR1 ENHRY, CDR2 SYGVKD. The CDR3 nucleotides are TGTGCCATCAGTGACCCATCCCTCCCGGACGATAGGGCCTACGAGCGGTACTTC. This sequence encodes CAISDPSLPDDRAYERYF.

A word on this clonotype: An end of the junction does not agree with germline; a read error may underlie this. The J gene is TRBJ2-1, the V gene TRBV25-1; 7 bases map to TRBD2. Germline V lookup: CDR1 MGHDK, CDR2 SYGVNS. The CDR3 totals 14 residues. CDR3 DNA sequence: TGTGTCAGCAGTGAGACTAGCACTTACAATGAGCAGTTCTTC. Residues: CVSSETSTYNEQFF.

Concerning this clonotype: The junction does not match germline at one end; this may be a read error. The chain links TRBV11-3 to TRBJ2-1, with a weak D call TRBD1 (5 bases). Germline V gives CDR1 SGHNT, CDR2 YENEEA. The CDR3 contains 14 residues. CDR3 nucleotides: TGTGCCGGCAGCTTAGGGGCCAGCAACAATGAGCAATTCTTC. Its protein product is CAGSLGASNNEQFF.

This clonotype was recorded many times. The V call is TRBV19, the J call TRBJ2-1; maybe TRBD2 (7 bases). This CDR3 spans 14 amino acids. V was cut by 5 bases and J by 8 bases, with 16 bases left in between. Germline assignment: CDR1 LNHDA and CDR2 SQIVND (reference sequence). CDR3 amino acids: CASSVYRGADEQFF. The DNA of the CDR3 is TGTGCCAGTAGTGTTTACCGGGGGGCAGATGAGCAGTTCTTC.